The 16 T cell receptor beta chains below were found in one sample sequenced in a study of T-cell memory formation after mild COVID-19. One entry per CDR3 protein, called by TCRdb with MiXCR from the 5' RACE reads. The table has over 300,000 distinct CDR3 sequences, 20% to 25% seen once. The material sequenced was PBMCs or a T cell subset sorted from them (not recorded which). Receptors originate from a man between 18 and 29 years old who had mild COVID-19 (a few samples of this study predate the infection). Cell type and time point are not known.

This clonotype occurred many times. The V and J genes are TRBV7-2 and TRBJ2-5; perhaps TRBD2 as D (5 bases). Per the germline V gene, CDR1 is SGHTA and CDR2 is FQGNSA. This CDR3 comprises 14 residues. Trimming left V 7 bases short and J 2 bases short, with 14 bases between. This chain's CDR3 is CASIERTGQETQYF. The CDR3 nucleotides are TGTGCCAGCATCGAAAGGACGGGACAAGAGACCCAGTACTTC.

This clonotype appeared a few times. The chain is built from TRBV4-1 and TRBJ1-2; D is possibly TRBD1 (5 bases). The CDR3 extends over 15 amino acids. Germline-derived CDR1 and CDR2 are MGHRA and YSYEKL. Trimming removed 1 base at V and 3 bases at J, with 12 bases between. The chain's CDR3 is CASSQGGRGDYGYTF. The CDR3 DNA is TGCGCCAGCAGCCAAGGGGGTAGGGGTGACTATGGCTACACCTTC.

The chain carries TRBV12-3 or TRBV12-4 and TRBJ2-2; D unclear. This CDR3 region has 14 residues. V was shortened by 0 bases and J by 4 bases, with 6 bases between the two germline ends. The CDR3 DNA is TGTGCCAGCAGTTTAGCGCTGACCACCGGGGAGCTGTTTTTT. This sequence encodes CASSLALTTGELFF.

V usage is TRBV4-3 and J usage is TRBJ1-5; D is possibly TRBD1 (5 bases). Germline V gives CDR1 LGHNA, CDR2 YSLEER. V gave up 0 bases and J gave up 9 bases, with 12 bases separating them. There are 14 residues in the CDR3. CDR3: CASSQEQGGLPQHF. The CDR3 DNA reads TGCGCCAGCAGCCAAGAGCAGGGAGGATTGCCCCAGCATTTT.

The chain uses TRBV6-5 and TRBJ2-1; TRBD2 aligns across 7 bases. The length of the CDR3 is 14 residues. V shed 2 bases, J shed 4 bases, and the junction held 2 bases outside the gene matches. Germline assignment: CDR1 MNHEY and CDR2 SVGAGI. CDR3 sequence: CASSYGGGYNEQFF. The CDR3 DNA follows: TGTGCCAGCAGTTACGGGGGGGGGTACAATGAGCAGTTCTTC.

The chain links TRBV28 to TRBJ2-3, with 7 bases matching TRBD2. Germline V lookup: CDR1 MDHEN, CDR2 SYDVKM. With 7 bases clipped from V and 7 bases from J, the junction kept 14 bases outside the gene matches. The CDR3 extends over 15 amino acids. CDR3 sequence reads: CASTFRRGGTYTQYF. In nucleotides, the CDR3 is TGTGCCAGCACCTTCCGCCGCGGGGGAACATATACGCAGTATTTT.

This clonotype was recorded a few times. J is TRBJ2-3 and V is TRBV7-2; D gene unclear. In germline, CDR1 is SGHTA, CDR2 FQGNSA. V lost 1 base and J 1 base, leaving 6 bases between the germline ends. The CDR3 is 14 residues long. CDR3 protein: CASSLGAGTDTQYF. DNA for the CDR3: TGTGCCAGCAGCTTAGGGGCAGGCACAGATACGCAGTATTTT.

This clonotype showed up many times. The chain combines TRBV5-1 with TRBJ2-2; a possible D gene is TRBD2 (6 bases). Looked up from germline, CDR1 is SGHRS and CDR2 is YFSETQ. The CDR3 covers 15 residues. The V end lost 1 base, the J end lost 4 bases, and 11 bases lay between the germline ends. The CDR3 reads CASSLSYGGTGELFF. CDR3 nucleotide sequence: TGCGCCAGCAGCTTGTCCTACGGGGGCACCGGGGAGCTGTTTTTT.

The chain couples TRBV5-1 to TRBJ2-3, with D possibly being TRBD1 or TRBD2 (6 bases each). The CDR3 has 14 amino acids. V was shortened by 6 bases and J by 4 bases, with 15 bases between the two germline ends. The germline V gene encodes CDR1 SGHRS and CDR2 YFSETQ. The CDR3 DNA is TGCGCCAGCACCAGGGGCGGGGAGGCAGATACGCAGTATTTT. It translates to CASTRGGEADTQYF.

The chain links TRBV7-2 to TRBJ1-3; 9 bases align to TRBD1. J was trimmed by 0 bases and V by 4 bases; bases with no gene match: 4. The CDR3 has 16 residues. Per germline, CDR1 SGHTA and CDR2 FQGNSA. CDR3 nucleotide sequence: TGTGCCAGCAGCTCCGGGACAGGGCTCTCTGGAAACACCATATATTTT. Its protein is CASSSGTGLSGNTIYF.

There are a few counts of this clonotype. The J gene is TRBJ2-2, the V gene TRBV7-3; TRBD2 agrees at 7 bases. J lost 5 bases, V lost 7 bases, and 7 bases had no gene match. Germline V gene sequence: CDR1 SGHTA, CDR2 FQGTGA. CDR3 length equals 14 residues. The CDR3 sequence: CASTPLGGTGELFF. CDR3 DNA sequence: TGTGCCAGCACCCCGCTCGGGGGGACCGGGGAGCTGTTTTTT.

This clonotype appeared a few times. CDR3 bases: TGCGCCAGCAGTGCCTGGTGGGAGCAGTACTTC. Translated, it gives CASSAWWEQYF. V gene TRBV10-2 combines with J gene TRBJ2-7; no definite D call. The CDR3 extends over 11 amino acids. V lost 4 bases, J lost 7 bases, and 8 bases lay in between. Germline V gene data show CDR1 as WSHSY and CDR2 as SAAADI.

In the case of this clonotype: It may be a read error: a sequence one base away is much more abundant. Here the CDR3 DNA reads TGCGCCAGCAGCCAAGGGGGGGCTGGAAACACCATATATTTT. Protein product: CASSQGGAGNTIYF. The chain has TRBV4-1 and TRBJ1-3; TRBD1 might be the D (5 bases). The CDR3 is 14 residues long. Trimming left V 1 base short and J 2 bases short, with 6 bases between. Germline V gene data show CDR1 as MGHRA and CDR2 as YSYEKL.

By proportion, this clonotype is medium-sized (0.01 to 0.1%). V usage is TRBV20-1 and J usage is TRBJ2-1, with 13 bases fitting TRBD2. V lost 1 base to trimming and J lost 9 bases; unmatched junction nucleotides: 0. CDR3 length equals 13 residues. Germline CDR1 reads DFQATT; CDR2 reads SNEGSKA (reference sequence). The CDR3 loop reads CSARGLAGGEQFF. CDR3 in DNA: TGCAGTGCTAGAGGACTAGCGGGGGGTGAGCAGTTCTTC.

The sample holds a few counts of this clonotype. The V call is TRBV18, the J call TRBJ1-3; unclear D gene. V lost 0 bases, J lost 5 bases, and 11 bases lay in between. CDR1 is KGHSH and CDR2 is LQKENI in the germline V gene. The CDR3 is 15 residues long. CDR3 in DNA: TGTGCCAGCTCACCACCGGCGGGTTCGCGAAACACCATATATTTT. Its protein product is CASSPPAGSRNTIYF.

This clonotype was detected once. This sequence joins TRBV4-2 and TRBJ2-5; the match to TRBD2 covers 10 bases. The V segment lost 1 base and the J segment 5 bases; nucleotides outside the gene matches: 7. The CDR3 spans 16 residues. CDR1 is LGHNA, CDR2 YNFKEQ, per germline. The DNA for the CDR3 is TGTGCCAGCAGCCAAGGCACTAGCGGGGTCGGGGAGACCCAGTACTTC. This gives the protein CASSQGTSGVGETQYF.